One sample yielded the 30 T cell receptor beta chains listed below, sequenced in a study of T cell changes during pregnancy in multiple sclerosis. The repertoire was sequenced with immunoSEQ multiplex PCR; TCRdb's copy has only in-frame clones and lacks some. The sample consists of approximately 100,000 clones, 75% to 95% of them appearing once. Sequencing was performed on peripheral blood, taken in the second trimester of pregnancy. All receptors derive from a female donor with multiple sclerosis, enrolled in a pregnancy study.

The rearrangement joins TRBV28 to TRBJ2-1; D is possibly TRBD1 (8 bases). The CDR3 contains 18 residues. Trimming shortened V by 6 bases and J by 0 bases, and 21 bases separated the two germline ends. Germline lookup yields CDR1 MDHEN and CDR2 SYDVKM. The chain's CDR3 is CASSYTGGQASSYNEQFF. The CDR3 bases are TGTGCCAGCAGCTATACGGGGGGACAGGCGAGCTCCTACAATGAGCAGTTCTTC. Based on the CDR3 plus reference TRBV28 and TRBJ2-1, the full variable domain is DVKVTQSSRYLVKRTGEKVFLECVQDMDHENMFWYRQDPGLGLRLIYFSYDVKMKEKGDIPEGYSVSREKKERFSLILESASTNQTSMYLCASSYTGGQASSYNEQFFGPGTRLTVL.

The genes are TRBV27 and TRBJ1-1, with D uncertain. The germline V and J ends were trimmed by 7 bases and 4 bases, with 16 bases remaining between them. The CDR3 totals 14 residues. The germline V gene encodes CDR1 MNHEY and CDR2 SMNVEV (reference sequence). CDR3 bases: TGTGCCAGCAAACTACAAGGCGGGGTCACTGAAGCTTTCTTT. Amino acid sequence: CASKLQGGVTEAFF.

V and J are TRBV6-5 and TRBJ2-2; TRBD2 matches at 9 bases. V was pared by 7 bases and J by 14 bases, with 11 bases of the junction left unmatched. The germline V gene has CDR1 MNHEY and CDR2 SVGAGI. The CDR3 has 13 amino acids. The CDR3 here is CASTLSREGRLFF. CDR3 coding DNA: TGTGCCAGCACCCTGTCGCGGGAGGGCCGACTGTTTTTT.

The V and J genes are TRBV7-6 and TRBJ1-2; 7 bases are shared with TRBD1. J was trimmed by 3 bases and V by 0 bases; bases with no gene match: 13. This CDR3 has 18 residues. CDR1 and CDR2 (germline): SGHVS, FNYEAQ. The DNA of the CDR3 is TGTGCCAGCAGCTTAGCCCCGGGGACAGCGGGCAGTCACTATGGCTACACCTTC. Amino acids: CASSLAPGTAGSHYGYTF.

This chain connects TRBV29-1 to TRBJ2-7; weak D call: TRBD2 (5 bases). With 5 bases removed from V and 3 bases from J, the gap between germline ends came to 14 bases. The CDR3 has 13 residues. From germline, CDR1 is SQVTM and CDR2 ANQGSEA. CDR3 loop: CSVMGSGVYEQYF. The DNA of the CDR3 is TGCAGCGTTATGGGGAGTGGGGTCTACGAGCAGTACTTC.

Here the CDR3 reads CASSYPRDRALNEQFF. The CDR3 DNA sequence: TGTGCCAGCAGCTACCCCAGGGACAGGGCCTTAAATGAGCAGTTCTTC. The chain uses TRBV7-8 and TRBJ2-1; 9 bases map to TRBD1. CDR3 length: 16 amino acids. The V gene's germline CDR1 is SGHVS and CDR2 FQNEAQ. V was pared by 4 bases and J by 7 bases, with 11 bases of the junction left unmatched.

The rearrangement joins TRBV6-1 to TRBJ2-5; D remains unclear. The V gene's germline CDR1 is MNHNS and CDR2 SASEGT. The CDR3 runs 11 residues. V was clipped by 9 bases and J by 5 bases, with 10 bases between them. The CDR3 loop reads CASAKLETQYF. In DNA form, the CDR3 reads TGTGCCAGTGCGAAGTTGGAGACCCAGTACTTC.

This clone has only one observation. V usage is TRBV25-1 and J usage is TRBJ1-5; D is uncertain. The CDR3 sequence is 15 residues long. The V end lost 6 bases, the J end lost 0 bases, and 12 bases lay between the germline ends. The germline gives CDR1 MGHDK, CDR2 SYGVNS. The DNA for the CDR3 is TGTGCCAGCAGACACGACACGGATAGCAATCAGCCCCAGCATTTT. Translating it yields CASRHDTDSNQPQHF.

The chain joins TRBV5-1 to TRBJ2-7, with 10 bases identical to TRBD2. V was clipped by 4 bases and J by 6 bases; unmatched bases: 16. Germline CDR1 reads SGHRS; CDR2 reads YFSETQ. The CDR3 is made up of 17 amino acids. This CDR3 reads CASSPSLAGAPSREQYF. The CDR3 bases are TGCGCCAGCAGCCCAAGTCTAGCGGGAGCCCCCTCTCGCGAGCAGTACTTC.

CDR3 DNA: TGTGCCAGCAGTTTGGTCCGGGGAAGCAATCAGCCCCAGCATTTT. This sequence encodes CASSLVRGSNQPQHF. The rearrangement uses TRBV27 and TRBJ1-5; D ambiguous. Trimming pared 3 bases from V and 1 base from J, leaving 10 bases between. This CDR3 spans 15 amino acids. Germline V lookup: CDR1 MNHEY, CDR2 SMNVEV (reference sequence).

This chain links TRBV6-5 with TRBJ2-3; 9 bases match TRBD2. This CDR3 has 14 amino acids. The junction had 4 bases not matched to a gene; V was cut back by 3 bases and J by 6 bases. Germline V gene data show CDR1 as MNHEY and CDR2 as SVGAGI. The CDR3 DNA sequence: TGTGCCAGCAGTTATAGCGGGAGTGGTGATACGCAGTATTTT. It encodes CASSYSGSGDTQYF.

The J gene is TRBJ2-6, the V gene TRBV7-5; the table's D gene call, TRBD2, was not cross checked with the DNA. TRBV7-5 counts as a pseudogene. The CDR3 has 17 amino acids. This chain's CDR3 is CARSPEGSMSGANVLTF. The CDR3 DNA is TGTGCCAGAAGCCCGGAGGGGAGTATGTCTGGGGCCAACGTCCTGACTTTC.

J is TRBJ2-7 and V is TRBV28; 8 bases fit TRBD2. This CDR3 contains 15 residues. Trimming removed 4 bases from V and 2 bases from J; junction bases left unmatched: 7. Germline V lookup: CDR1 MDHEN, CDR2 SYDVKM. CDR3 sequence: CASSSRGGWTYEQYF. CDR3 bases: TGTGCCAGCAGTTCCCGGGGGGGGTGGACCTACGAGCAGTACTTC.

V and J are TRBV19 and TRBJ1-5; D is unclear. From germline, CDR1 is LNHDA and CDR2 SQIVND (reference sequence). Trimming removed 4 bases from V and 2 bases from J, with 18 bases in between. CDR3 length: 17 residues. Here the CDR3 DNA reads TGTGCCAGTAGTACGCTGATCGGGATCCACCGCAATCAGCCCCAGCATTTT. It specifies CASSTLIGIHRNQPQHF.

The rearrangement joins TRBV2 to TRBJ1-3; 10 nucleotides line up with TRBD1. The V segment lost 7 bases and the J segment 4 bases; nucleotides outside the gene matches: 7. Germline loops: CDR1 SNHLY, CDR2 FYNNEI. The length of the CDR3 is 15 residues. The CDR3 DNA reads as TGTGCCAGCATTCGAGGACAGGGGGGCGGAAACACCATATATTTT. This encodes CASIRGQGGGNTIYF.

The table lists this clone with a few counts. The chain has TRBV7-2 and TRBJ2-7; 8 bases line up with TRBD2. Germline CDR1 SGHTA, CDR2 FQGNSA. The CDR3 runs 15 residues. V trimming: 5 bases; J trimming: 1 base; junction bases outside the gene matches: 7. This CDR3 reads CASSLVAGNSYEQYF. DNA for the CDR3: TGTGCCAGCAGCCTGGTAGCGGGAAATTCCTACGAGCAGTACTTC.

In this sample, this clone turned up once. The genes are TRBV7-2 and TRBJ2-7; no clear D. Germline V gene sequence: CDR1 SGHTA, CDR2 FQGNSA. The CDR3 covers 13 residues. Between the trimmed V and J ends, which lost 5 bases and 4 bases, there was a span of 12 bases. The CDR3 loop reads CASSRRSRYEQYF. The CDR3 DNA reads TGTGCCAGCAGCCGGAGAAGTCGGTACGAGCAGTACTTC.

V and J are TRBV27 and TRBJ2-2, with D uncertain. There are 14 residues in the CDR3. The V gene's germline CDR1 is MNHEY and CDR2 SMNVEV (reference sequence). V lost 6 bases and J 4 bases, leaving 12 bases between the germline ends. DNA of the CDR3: TGTGCCAGCAGACCGCCACAGCTCACCGGGGAGCTGTTTTTT. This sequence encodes CASRPPQLTGELFF.

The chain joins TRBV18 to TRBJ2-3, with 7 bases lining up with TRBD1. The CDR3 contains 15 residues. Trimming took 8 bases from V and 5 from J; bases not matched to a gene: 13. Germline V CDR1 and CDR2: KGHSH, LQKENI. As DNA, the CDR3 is TGTGCCAGCGGGACGCAGGGGACAGTAGGAGATACGCAGTATTTT. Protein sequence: CASGTQGTVGDTQYF.

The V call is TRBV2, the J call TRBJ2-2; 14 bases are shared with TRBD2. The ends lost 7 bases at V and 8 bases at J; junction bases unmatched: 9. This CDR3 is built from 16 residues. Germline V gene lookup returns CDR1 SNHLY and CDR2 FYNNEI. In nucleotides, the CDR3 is TGTGCCAGCAAGGGGACTAGCGGGAGCCAAGGTGGGGAGCTGTTTTTT. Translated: CASKGTSGSQGGELFF.

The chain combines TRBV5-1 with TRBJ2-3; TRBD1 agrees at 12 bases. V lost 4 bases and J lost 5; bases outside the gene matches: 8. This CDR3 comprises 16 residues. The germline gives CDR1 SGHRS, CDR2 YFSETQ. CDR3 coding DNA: TGCGCCAGCAGCAATAGGGGACAGGGGGCTGGAGATACGCAGTATTTT. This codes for CASSNRGQGAGDTQYF. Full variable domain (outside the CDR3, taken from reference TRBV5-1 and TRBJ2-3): KAGVTQTPRYLIKTRGQQVTLSCSPISGHRSVSWYQQTPGQGLQFLFEYFSETQRNKGNFPGRFSGRQFSNSRSEMNVSTLELGDSALYLCASSNRGQGAGDTQYFGPGTRLTVL.

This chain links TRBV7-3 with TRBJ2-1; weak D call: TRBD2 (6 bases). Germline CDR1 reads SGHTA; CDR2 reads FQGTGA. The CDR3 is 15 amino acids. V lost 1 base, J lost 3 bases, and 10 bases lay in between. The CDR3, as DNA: TGTGCCAGCAGCTTAATGGCGGGACTCTACAATGAGCAGTTCTTC. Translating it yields CASSLMAGLYNEQFF.

The CDR3 loop reads CASSEGGAPSYEQYF. The CDR3 nucleotides read TGTGCCAGCAGTGAGGGCGGGGCTCCCTCCTACGAGCAGTACTTC. This chain connects TRBV2 to TRBJ2-7; D is perhaps TRBD2 (6 bases). The germline gives CDR1 SNHLY, CDR2 FYNNEI. V lost 3 bases to trimming and J lost 0 bases, with 12 bases between them. The CDR3 contains 15 residues. Together with reference TRBV2 and TRBJ2-7, the CDR3 gives the full variable domain: EPEVTQTPSHQVTQMGQEVILRCVPISNHLYFYWYRQILGQKVEFLVSFYNNEISEKSEIFDDQFSVERPDGSNFTLKIRSTKLEDSAMYFCASSEGGAPSYEQYFGPGTRLTVT.

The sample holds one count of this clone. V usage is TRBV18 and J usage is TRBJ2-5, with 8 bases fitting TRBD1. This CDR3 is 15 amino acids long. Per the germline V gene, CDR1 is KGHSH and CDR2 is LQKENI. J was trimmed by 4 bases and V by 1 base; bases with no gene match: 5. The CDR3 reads CASSPRTGQLETQYF. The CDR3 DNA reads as TGTGCCAGCTCACCACGGACAGGGCAATTAGAGACCCAGTACTTC.

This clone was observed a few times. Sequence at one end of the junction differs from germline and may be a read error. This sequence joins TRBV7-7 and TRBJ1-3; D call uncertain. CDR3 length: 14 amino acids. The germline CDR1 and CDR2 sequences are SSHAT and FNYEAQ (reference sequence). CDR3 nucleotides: TGTGCTAGCACCCCGTTTGTTCCTGGAAACACCATATATTTT. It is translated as CASTPFVPGNTIYF.

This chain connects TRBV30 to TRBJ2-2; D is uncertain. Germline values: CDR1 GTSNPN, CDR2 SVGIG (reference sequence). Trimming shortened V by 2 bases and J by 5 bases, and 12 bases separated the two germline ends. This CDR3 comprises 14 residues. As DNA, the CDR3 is TGTGCCTGGAGTCGGCGGCCCGGAACCGGGGAGCTGTTTTTT. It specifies CAWSRRPGTGELFF.

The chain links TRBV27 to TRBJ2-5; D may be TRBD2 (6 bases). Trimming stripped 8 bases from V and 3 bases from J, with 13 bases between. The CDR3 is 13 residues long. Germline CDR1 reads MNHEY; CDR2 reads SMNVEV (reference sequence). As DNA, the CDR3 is TGTGCCAGCCTTAGCGGTAGCGAAGAGACCCAGTACTTC. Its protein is CASLSGSEETQYF.

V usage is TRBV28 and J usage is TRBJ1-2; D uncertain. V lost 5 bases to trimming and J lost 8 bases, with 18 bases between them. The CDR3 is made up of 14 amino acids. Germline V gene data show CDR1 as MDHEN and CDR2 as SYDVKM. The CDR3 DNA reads TGTGCCAGCAGTATGCCTGGGCCCCCCGGAGGCTACACCTTC. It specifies CASSMPGPPGGYTF.

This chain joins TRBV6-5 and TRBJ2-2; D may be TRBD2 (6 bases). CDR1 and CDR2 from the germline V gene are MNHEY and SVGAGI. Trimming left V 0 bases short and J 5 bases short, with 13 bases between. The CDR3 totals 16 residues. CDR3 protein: CASSYSGRQLTGELFF. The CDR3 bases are TGTGCCAGCAGTTACTCCGGGAGACAGCTGACCGGGGAGCTGTTTTTT.

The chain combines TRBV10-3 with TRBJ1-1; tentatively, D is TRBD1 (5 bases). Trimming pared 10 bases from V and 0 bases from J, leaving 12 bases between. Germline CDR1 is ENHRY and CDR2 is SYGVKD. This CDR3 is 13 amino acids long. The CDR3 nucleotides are TGTGCCACCTGGGGGGGGGTGAACACTGAAGCTTTCTTT. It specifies CATWGGVNTEAFF.